This paragraph reports one T cell receptor beta chain. Its matching antigen is unknown. The sample is drawn from a study of TIL therapy for anti-PD-1-resistant metastatic lung cancer. About the study: Median tumor mutation burden was approximately 1.5 mutations per megabase.

The libraries were made with immunoSEQ v3. Data came from immunoSEQ multiplex PCR; TCRdb stores just in-frame clones and leaves some out. The table records some 90,000 clones, around 71% of them present only once. The ends lost 6 bases at V and 4 bases at J; junction bases unmatched: 11. Looked up from germline, CDR1 is MNHEY and CDR2 is SMNVEV (reference sequence). The CDR3 length is 16 residues. Time point in this sample: pre-treatment sample, taken before nivolumab and TIL therapy. Pleural nodules or supraclavicular lymph nodes made up most of the excised metastases sampled. Patients were adults with stage 4 NSCLC. Study findings and constraints: TIL cultures after expansion showed higher clonality and lower diversity than baseline tumor (median about 5.6% vs 31%).

The sample was tumor tissue, taken at baseline. This receptor was obtained from a person between 25 and 80 years old with non-small cell lung cancer. This sequence joins TRBV27 and TRBJ2-2; TRBD1 agrees at 7 bases. In DNA, the CDR3 is TGTGCCAGCAGACGACCCGGGACAGAATTCACCGGGGAGCTGTTTTTT. Translated, it gives CASRRPGTEFTGELFF.